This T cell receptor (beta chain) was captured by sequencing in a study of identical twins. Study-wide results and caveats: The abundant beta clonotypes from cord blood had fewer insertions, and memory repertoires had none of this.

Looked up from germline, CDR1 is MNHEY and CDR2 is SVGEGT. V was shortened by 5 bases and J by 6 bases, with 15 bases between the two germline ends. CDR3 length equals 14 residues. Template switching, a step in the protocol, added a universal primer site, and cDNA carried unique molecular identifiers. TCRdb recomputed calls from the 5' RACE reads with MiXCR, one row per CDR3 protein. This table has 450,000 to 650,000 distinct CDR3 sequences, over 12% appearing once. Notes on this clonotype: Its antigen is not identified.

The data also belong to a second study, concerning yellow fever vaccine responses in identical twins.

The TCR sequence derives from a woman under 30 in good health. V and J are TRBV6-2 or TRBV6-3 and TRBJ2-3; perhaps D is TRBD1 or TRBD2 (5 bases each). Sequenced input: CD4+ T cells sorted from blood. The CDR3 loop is CASSAGTGRDTQYF. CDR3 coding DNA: TGTGCCAGCAGTGCCGGGACCGGTCGGGATACGCAGTATTTT.